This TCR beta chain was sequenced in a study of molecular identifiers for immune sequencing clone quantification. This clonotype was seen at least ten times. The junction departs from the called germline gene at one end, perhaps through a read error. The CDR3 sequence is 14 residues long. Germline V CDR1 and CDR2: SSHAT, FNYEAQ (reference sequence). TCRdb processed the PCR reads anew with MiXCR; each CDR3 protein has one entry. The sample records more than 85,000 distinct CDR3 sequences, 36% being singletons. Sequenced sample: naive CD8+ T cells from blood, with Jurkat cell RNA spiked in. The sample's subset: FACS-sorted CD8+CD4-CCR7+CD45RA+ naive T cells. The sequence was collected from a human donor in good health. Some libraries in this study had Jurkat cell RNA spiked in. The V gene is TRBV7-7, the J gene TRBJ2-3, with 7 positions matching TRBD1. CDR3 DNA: TGTGCTAGCAGCTTAACAGGGGGCACAGATACGCAGTATTTT. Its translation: CASSLTGGTDTQYF.